This TCR beta chain appears in the sequencing data of a study of blood T cell repertoires in COVID-19. Study overall: There were acute and convalescent COVID-19 samples, and they came from the United States, Italy and Spain. Sources were T cells, B-cell-depleted T cells, or PBMCs; the material itself was cDNA or gDNA.

Trimming removed 0 bases from V and 2 bases from J, with 5 bases in between. The CDR3 totals 13 residues. Germline V gives CDR1 GTSNPN, CDR2 SVGIG (reference sequence). Per the study methods: Cell counts per sample came from amplifying reference gene primers. Repertoires were generated with immunoSEQ multiplex PCR, while TCRdb's copy carries only in-frame clones and drops some. V and J calls plus clone size are reproduced from that table; the DNA served to infer D and trimming. The sample includes around 200,000 clones, about 88% of them seen just once. This TCR was sampled from a man aged 30 to 45 with active or convalescent COVID-19. The sequenced sample consisted of peripheral blood. The J gene is TRBJ1-5, the V gene TRBV30; possibly TRBD1 for D (5 bases). The CDR3 region is CAWSVQGNQPQHF. CDR3 DNA sequence: TGTGCCTGGAGTGTACAGGGCAATCAGCCCCAGCATTTT.